The rows below give T cell receptor beta chains drawn from one sample of a study of T cell responses to AZD1222 COVID-19 vaccine. Assay used: immunoSEQ multiplex PCR; TCRdb lists only in-frame clones, some missing. The sample has around 140,000 clones, roughly 90% seen once. The source was peripheral blood, collected on day 0 of AZD1222 vaccination. These receptor sequences come from an adult in good health. Each CDR3 is given with its conserved first and last residue. D genes are given only for firm matches. Rows may omit the clone size; those that give it use once, few, many or a size class.

j_call,clone_size,d_call,v_call,cdr3_nt,cdr3_aa
TRBJ2-3,NA,TRBD1,TRBV9,TGTGCCAGCAGCGTAGTAGACAGGGGCACAGATACGCAGTATTTT,CASSVVDRGTDTQYF
TRBJ2-7,NA,TRBD1,TRBV27,TGTGCCAGCAGTAGAACCGGGACAGGGGTAGTCGAGCAGTACTTC,CASSRTGTGVVEQYF
TRBJ1-1,NA,NA,TRBV5-1,TGCGCCAGCTCACTTGAGGGAGGGTACACTGAAGCTTTCTTT,CASSLEGGYTEAFF
TRBJ2-5,NA,NA,TRBV7-2,TGTGCCAGCAGCTTAGACCAGGGACGGGAGACCCAGTACTTC,CASSLDQGRETQYF
TRBJ1-1,once,NA,TRBV29-1,TGCAGCGCCTCTGAAGGGTTCGACACTGAAGCTTTCTTT,CSASEGFDTEAFF
TRBJ2-7,NA,TRBD1,TRBV14,TGTGCCAGCAGCCGTTGGGACAGGGACGAGCAGTACTTC,CASSRWDRDEQYF
TRBJ2-3,NA,TRBD2,TRBV6-1,TGTGCCAGCAGTGAATTAGCCGGGCTAGCGGGAGTAGCGCAGTATTTT,CASSELAGLAGVAQYF
TRBJ1-1,NA,NA,TRBV5-1,TGCGCCAGCAGCTGGGTCCCGATCGCGGACACTGAAGCTTTCTTT,CASSWVPIADTEAFF
TRBJ2-1,NA,TRBD2,TRBV6-1,TGTGCCAGCAGTGAAACGGCGGGAGTACGCTACCATGAGCAGTTCTTC,CASSETAGVRYHEQFF
TRBJ2-5,NA,NA,TRBV9,TGTGCCAGCAGCGTAGGGGATGAGACCCAGTACTTC,CASSVGDETQYF
TRBJ2-7,NA,TRBD1,TRBV6-5,TGTGCCAGCAGCATGGGACAGGGCGACTACGAGCAGTACTTC,CASSMGQGDYEQYF
TRBJ1-2,once,NA,TRBV3-1/TRBV3-2,TGTGCCAGCAGCCAAGAAGGGCACCCTAACTATGGCTACACCTTC,CASSQEGHPNYGYTF
TRBJ2-1,NA,NA,TRBV11-2,TGTGCCAGCAGCGACACCCTAGGGCCCGAGCAGTTCTTC,CASSDTLGPEQFF
TRBJ2-7,NA,NA,TRBV5-1,TGCGCCAGCAGCTTGGACGGCTACGAGCAGTACTTC,CASSLDGYEQYF
TRBJ2-4,NA,TRBD1,TRBV5-1,TGCGCCAGCAGCTTGGAGGACAGGGGGTCTACGCGAACCAAAAACATTCAGTACTTC,CASSLEDRGSTRTKNIQYF
TRBJ2-7,few,NA,TRBV19,TGTGCCAGTAGTATAGAGGCGGGACCCTACGAGCAGTACTTC,CASSIEAGPYEQYF
TRBJ1-5,NA,NA,TRBV4-1,TGCGCCAGCAGCCTTTTGGAGGGAAGTCAGCCCCAGCATTTT,CASSLLEGSQPQHF
TRBJ2-4,NA,NA,TRBV24-1,TGTGCCACCAGTGCTAGGACGGGAGAAAACATTCAGTACTTC,CATSARTGENIQYF
TRBJ2-2,NA,NA,TRBV5-1,TGCGCCAGCAGCTACTACACCGGGGAGCTGTTTTTT,CASSYYTGELFF
TRBJ1-1,NA,TRBD1,TRBV6-1,TGTGCCAGCAGTGAAACCGGACAGGGGGCTGAAGCTTTCTTT,CASSETGQGAEAFF
TRBJ1-2,NA,TRBD1,TRBV7-9,TGTGCCAGCAGCTTGGCGCAGGGGGGCTATGGCTACACCTTC,CASSLAQGGYGYTF
TRBJ1-3,NA,NA,TRBV2,TGTGCCAGCAGTGAAGCGCCCTGGAAGTTCTCTGGAAACACCATATATTTT,CASSEAPWKFSGNTIYF
TRBJ2-7,NA,TRBD2,TRBV29-1,TGCAGCGTTGGAGCGGGGGGAGCGGAGCAGTACTTC,CSVGAGGAEQYF
TRBJ1-2,NA,TRBD1,TRBV2,TGTGCCAGCAGTGAAGTACCGGACAGGGCTTATGGCTACACCTTC,CASSEVPDRAYGYTF
TRBJ1-1,NA,NA,TRBV2,TGTGCCAGCAGTGAAATCAGGAACACTGAAGCTTTCTTT,CASSEIRNTEAFF
TRBJ2-7,NA,TRBD1,TRBV2,TGTGCCAGCAGTGCGACAGGGGGCGCCTACGAGCAGTACTTC,CASSATGGAYEQYF
TRBJ1-6,NA,TRBD1,TRBV5-1,TGCGCCAGCAGCTTGGAGGGGGCCGCGGCAAATTCACCCCTCCACTTT,CASSLEGAAANSPLHF
TRBJ1-5,NA,NA,TRBV11-2,TGTGCCAGCAGCTTAGATGCAAGTTTCCATCAGCCCCAGCATTTT,CASSLDASFHQPQHF
TRBJ1-2,NA,NA,TRBV19,TGTGCCAGTAATCTTGGACAGCCGTCTAACTTCTATGGCTACACCTTC,CASNLGQPSNFYGYTF
TRBJ1-3,NA,TRBD1,TRBV28,TGTGCCACCCCCCCGGGACAGGGAATACTCTCTGGAAACACCATATATTTT,CATPPGQGILSGNTIYF
TRBJ1-2,NA,NA,TRBV7-9,TGTGCCAGCAGCCCCGGGTGGGAAACTAACTATGGCTACACCTTC,CASSPGWETNYGYTF
TRBJ1-6,NA,TRBD1,TRBV4-2,TGTGCCAGCAGCCAAGTCTGGACAGGTCCCGGGTATAATTCACCCCTCCACTTT,CASSQVWTGPGYNSPLHF
TRBJ2-1,NA,NA,TRBV2,TGTGCCAGCCGCGATTCAGGGGCAGGGGAGCAGTTCTTC,CASRDSGAGEQFF
TRBJ1-2,NA,NA,TRBV9,TGTGCCAGCAGCCTCTCTATCGACAAAAACTTCTATGGCTACACCTTC,CASSLSIDKNFYGYTF
TRBJ2-7,NA,NA,TRBV11-2,TGTGCCTCGGGGTGGACTACCTACGAGCAGTACTTC,CASGWTTYEQYF
TRBJ1-3,NA,NA,TRBV18,TGTGCCAGCTCACCACCGGGGAACGGACGCGGGAGAGGAAACACCATATATTTT,CASSPPGNGRGRGNTIYF
TRBJ2-1,NA,TRBD1,TRBV7-9,TGTGCCAGCAACGGACAGGGAAGCGATGAGCAGTTCTTC,CASNGQGSDEQFF
TRBJ2-2,NA,NA,TRBV18,TGTGCCAGCTCACCTACAGAGATGAACACCGGGGAGCTGTTTTTT,CASSPTEMNTGELFF
TRBJ2-7,NA,TRBD2,TRBV2,TGTGCCAGCAAATTCGAGGGGCGGGGACTAGAGTACTTC,CASKFEGRGLEYF
TRBJ2-4,NA,NA,TRBV10-1,TGCGCCAGCAGTGAAATGGGGCTAGCAGACATTCAGTACTTC,CASSEMGLADIQYF
TRBJ1-1,NA,TRBD1,TRBV11-2,TGTGCCAGCAGCTTAGCAAGGGGGCGTTCTTTGGAAGCTTTCTTT,CASSLARGRSLEAFF
TRBJ2-3,NA,NA,TRBV19,TGTGCCAGTAGTATTAGTAGAGGGACCGATACGCAGTATTTT,CASSISRGTDTQYF
TRBJ2-1,NA,TRBD1,TRBV5-1,TGCGCCAGCAGCTTAGGGGGACAGGGGGCCCTCAATGAGCAGTTCTTC,CASSLGGQGALNEQFF
TRBJ1-2,NA,NA,TRBV13,TGTGCCAGCAGCTCCCGGGGCCTCGGAGAGGCTGGCTACACCTTC,CASSSRGLGEAGYTF
TRBJ1-1,NA,NA,TRBV19,TGTGCCAGTAGCAACAGGGCGAACACTGAAGCTTTCTTT,CASSNRANTEAFF
TRBJ2-3,NA,NA,TRBV5-4,TGTGCCAGCAGCTTAGGGTTCCAGGGTCGAAATACGCAGTATTTT,CASSLGFQGRNTQYF
TRBJ1-6,NA,NA,TRBV19,TGTGCCAGTAGCTGGGCCCCGCCAAATTCACCCCTCCACTTT,CASSWAPPNSPLHF
TRBJ1-1,NA,NA,TRBV21-1,TGTGCCAGCACCGAAAGAGGGCAAGGTGGGGGCCGGAGGGAAGCTTTCTTT,CASTERGQGGGRREAFF
TRBJ1-1,few,NA,TRBV19,TGTGCCAGTAGAAGGACAAGCAGAAAGAACACTGAAGCTTTCTTT,CASRRTSRKNTEAFF
TRBJ1-6,once,TRBD1,TRBV27,TGTGCCAGCAGTCCCTTCCGGGACAGGGTACCACCCCTCCACTTT,CASSPFRDRVPPLHF
TRBJ2-7,NA,TRBD1,TRBV9,TGTGCCAGCAGCGTGGGCCTTGGGGACAGGGGTTACGAGCAGTACTTC,CASSVGLGDRGYEQYF
TRBJ2-6,NA,NA,TRBV10-1,TGCGCCAGCAGTGAGTCGACGTTTAGCACAACCTCTGGGGCCAACGTCCTGACTTTC,CASSESTFSTTSGANVLTF
TRBJ1-1,NA,NA,TRBV5-1,TGCGCCAGCAGCTTCCAACCGGGTGGAGGCACTGAAGCTTTCTTT,CASSFQPGGGTEAFF
TRBJ2-1,once,TRBD1,TRBV6-5,TGTGCCAGCAGTAGCTTGACAGGGTTCAATGAGCAGTTCTTC,CASSSLTGFNEQFF